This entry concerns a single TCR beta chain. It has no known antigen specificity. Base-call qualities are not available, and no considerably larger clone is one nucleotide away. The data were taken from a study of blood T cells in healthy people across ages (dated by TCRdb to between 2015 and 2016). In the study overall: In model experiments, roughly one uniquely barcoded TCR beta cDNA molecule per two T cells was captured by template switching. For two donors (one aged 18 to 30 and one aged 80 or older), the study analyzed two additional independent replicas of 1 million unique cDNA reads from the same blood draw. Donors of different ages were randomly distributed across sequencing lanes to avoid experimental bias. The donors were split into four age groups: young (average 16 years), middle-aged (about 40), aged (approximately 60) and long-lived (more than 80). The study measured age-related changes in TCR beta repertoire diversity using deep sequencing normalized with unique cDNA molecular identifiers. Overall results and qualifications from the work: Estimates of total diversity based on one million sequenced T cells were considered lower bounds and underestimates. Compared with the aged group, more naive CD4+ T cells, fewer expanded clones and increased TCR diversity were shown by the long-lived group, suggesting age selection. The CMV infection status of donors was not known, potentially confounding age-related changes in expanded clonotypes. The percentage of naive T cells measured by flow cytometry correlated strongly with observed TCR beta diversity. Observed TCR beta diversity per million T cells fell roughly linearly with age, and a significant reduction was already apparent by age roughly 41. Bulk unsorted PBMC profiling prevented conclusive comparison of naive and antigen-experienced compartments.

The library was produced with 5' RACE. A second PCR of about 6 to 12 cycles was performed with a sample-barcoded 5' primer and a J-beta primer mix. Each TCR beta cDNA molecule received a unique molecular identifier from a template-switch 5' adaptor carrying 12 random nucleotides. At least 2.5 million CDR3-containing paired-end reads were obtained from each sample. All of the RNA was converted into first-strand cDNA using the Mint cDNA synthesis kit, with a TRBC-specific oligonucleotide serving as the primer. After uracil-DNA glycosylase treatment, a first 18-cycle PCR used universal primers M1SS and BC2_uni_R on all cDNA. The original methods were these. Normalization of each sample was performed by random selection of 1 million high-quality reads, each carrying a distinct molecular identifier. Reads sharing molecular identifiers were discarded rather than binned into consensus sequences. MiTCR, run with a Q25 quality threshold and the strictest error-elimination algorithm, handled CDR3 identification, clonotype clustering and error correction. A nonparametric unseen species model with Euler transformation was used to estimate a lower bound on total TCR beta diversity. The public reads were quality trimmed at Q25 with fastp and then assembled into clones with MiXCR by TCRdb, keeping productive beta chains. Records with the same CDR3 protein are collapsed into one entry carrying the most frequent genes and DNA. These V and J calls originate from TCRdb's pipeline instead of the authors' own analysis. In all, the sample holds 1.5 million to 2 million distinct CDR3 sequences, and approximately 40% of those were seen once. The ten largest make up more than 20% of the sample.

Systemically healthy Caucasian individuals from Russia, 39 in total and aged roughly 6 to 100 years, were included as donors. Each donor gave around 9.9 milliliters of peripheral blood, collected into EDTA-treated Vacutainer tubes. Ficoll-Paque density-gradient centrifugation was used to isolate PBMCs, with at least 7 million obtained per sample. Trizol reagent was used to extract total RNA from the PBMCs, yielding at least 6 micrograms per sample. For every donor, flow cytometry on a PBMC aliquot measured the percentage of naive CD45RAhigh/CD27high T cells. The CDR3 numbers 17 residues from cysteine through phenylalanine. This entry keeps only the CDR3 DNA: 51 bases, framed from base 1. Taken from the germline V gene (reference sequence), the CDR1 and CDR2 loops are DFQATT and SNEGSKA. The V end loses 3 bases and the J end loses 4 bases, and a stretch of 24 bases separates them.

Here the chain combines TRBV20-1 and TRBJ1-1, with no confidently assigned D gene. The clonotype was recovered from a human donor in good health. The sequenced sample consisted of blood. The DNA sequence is TGCAGTGCTAGTCAAGGTATTCACCAACAACTGGGCACTGAAGCTTTCTTT. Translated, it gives CSASQGIHQQLGTEAFF.